The rows below give T cell receptor beta chains drawn from one sample of a study of blood T cell repertoires in COVID-19. Using immunoSEQ multiplex PCR, the repertoire was profiled, and TCRdb retains in-frame clones only, with some absent. The sample includes 200,000 or so clones, about 90% of them seen just once. Input material: PBMCs or T cells enriched from blood (not recorded which). The origin of the receptors is a man aged 30-40 years who had recovered from COVID-19. The CDR3 runs from the conserved cysteine through the conserved F or W. D genes are given only for firm matches. Some rows have no size entry. The others give once, few or many, or a class for an expanded clone.

length,size,D,V,J,DNA,CDR3
15,.,TRBD2,TRBV7-9,TRBJ2-1,TGTGCCAGCAGCCTTTCGGGGACTAGCACCAATGAGCAGTTCTTC,CASSLSGTSTNEQFF
15,.,.,TRBV11-2,TRBJ1-6,TGTGCCAGCAGCTCACTAGCTGATAGGCGATCACCCCTCCACTTT,CASSSLADRRSPLHF
15,.,.,TRBV2,TRBJ2-2,TGTGCCAGCAGTGAGCAGGGACTTAACACCGGGGAGCTGTTTTTT,CASSEQGLNTGELFF
16,few,TRBD1,TRBV3-1/TRBV3-2,TRBJ1-4,TGTGCCAGCAGCTACGCTGGGACAGCTAACAATGAAAAACTGTTTTTT,CASSYAGTANNEKLFF
12,.,.,TRBV29-1,TRBJ1-1,TGCAGCGTTGAAAGAGCGGCCACTGAAGCTTTCTTT,CSVERAATEAFF
16,once,TRBD2,TRBV18,TRBJ2-5,TGTGCCAGCTCAGCAAACAGCGGGAGGGCCGGAGAGACCCAGTACTTC,CASSANSGRAGETQYF
13,many,.,TRBV12-3/TRBV12-4,TRBJ1-4,TGTGCCAGCAGTTTATCCCCCCTAGAAAAACTGTTTTTT,CASSLSPLEKLFF
17,.,TRBD1,TRBV5-1,TRBJ2-1,TGCGCCAGCGCCCTCACAGGGGGCCTTCCATACTACAATGAGCAGTTCTTC,CASALTGGLPYYNEQFF
15,.,.,TRBV27,TRBJ2-2,TGTGCCAGCAGTTTATCGATCGGGGGCACCGGGGAGCTGTTTTTT,CASSLSIGGTGELFF
16,.,TRBD1,TRBV19,TRBJ1-2,TGTGCCAGTAGTCCAAACACAGGGGCGGTATACTATGGCTACACCTTC,CASSPNTGAVYYGYTF
10,once,.,TRBV20-1,TRBJ2-7,TGCAGTGCTAGAGTCGACGAGCAGTACTTC,CSARVDEQYF
14,once,.,TRBV19,TRBJ1-2,TGTGCCAGTATCCCGCGGGGCGTAAGCTATGGCTACACCTTC,CASIPRGVSYGYTF
16,.,TRBD1,TRBV5-1,TRBJ1-3,TGCGCCAGCGGGGAACGGGACAGGTACTCTGGAAACACCATATATTTT,CASGERDRYSGNTIYF
15,.,TRBD2,TRBV24-1,TRBJ2-3,TGTGCCACCAGTCCGGATACGACTAGCGTGGATACGCAGTATTTT,CATSPDTTSVDTQYF
15,.,.,TRBV7-3,TRBJ2-3,TGTGCCAGCAGCCCAACGGGTATCTCCACAGATACGCAGTATTTT,CASSPTGISTDTQYF
13,.,.,TRBV11-2,TRBJ1-2,TGTGCCAGCAGCTTAGAAAACAGCTATGGCTACACCTTC,CASSLENSYGYTF
14,.,.,TRBV6-5,TRBJ2-7,TGTGCCAGCAGCGCCACAGGGAGCTCCTACGAGCAGTACTTC,CASSATGSSYEQYF
14,.,.,TRBV7-9,TRBJ2-3,TGTGCCAGCAGCTCGTGGGGTCGGGGAGATACGCAGTATTTT,CASSSWGRGDTQYF
16,.,.,TRBV4-1,TRBJ2-7,TGCGCCAGCAGCCAAGGAGACCAGGGTACGGCCTACGAGCAGTACTTC,CASSQGDQGTAYEQYF
16,.,.,TRBV4-2,TRBJ1-1,TGTGCCAGCAGCCAAGATACAGGGAGACAGAGGGCTGAAGCTTTCTTT,CASSQDTGRQRAEAFF
15,.,.,TRBV6-5,TRBJ2-7,TGTGCCAGCAGTTCCTCAGGCGGGTCGATTTACGAGCAGTACTTC,CASSSSGGSIYEQYF
16,once,TRBD2,TRBV9,TRBJ2-3,TGTGCCAGCAGCGTCCCCAGCGGGGAAGGCACAGATACGCAGTATTTT,CASSVPSGEGTDTQYF
13,.,TRBD2,TRBV29-1,TRBJ2-7,TGCAGCGCCAGACTAGCGGACTACTACGAGCAGTACTTC,CSARLADYYEQYF
12,.,.,TRBV7-8,TRBJ1-1,TGTGCCAGCAGCTTAGAGGGGGGGGATGCTTTCTTT,CASSLEGGDAFF
15,few,.,TRBV2,TRBJ1-3,TGTGCCAGCAGTGAAGCGAGTAGGGGGGGAAACACCATATATTTT,CASSEASRGGNTIYF
14,.,TRBD1,TRBV19,TRBJ2-6,TGTGCCAGTAACAGGGGGTCTGGGGCCAACGTCCTGACTTTC,CASNRGSGANVLTF
13,.,.,TRBV15,TRBJ1-3,TGTGCCACCACCGCGGATTCTGGAAACACCATATATTTT,CATTADSGNTIYF
13,.,TRBD1,TRBV2,TRBJ1-2,TGTGCCAGCAGGGAACAGGGGGCTCATGGCTACACCTTC,CASREQGAHGYTF
16,.,TRBD1,TRBV23-1,TRBJ1-6,TGCGCCAGCAGTCTCCAGACAGGGGGCGCATATTCACCCCTCCACTTT,CASSLQTGGAYSPLHF
13,.,TRBD1,TRBV28,TRBJ1-2,TGTGCCAGTGCGACCGGGACAGTCTATGGCTACACCTTC,CASATGTVYGYTF
13,.,TRBD1,TRBV29-1,TRBJ2-1,TGCAGCGTGAGGGACAGCTCCTACAATGAGCAGTTCTTC,CSVRDSSYNEQFF
11,.,.,TRBV28,TRBJ2-7,TGTGCCAGCAGTCTAAACTACGAGCAGTACTTC,CASSLNYEQYF
11,.,.,TRBV29-1,TRBJ1-3,TGCAGCGCCGTCTCTGGAAACACCATATATTTT,CSAVSGNTIYF
15,.,.,TRBV14,TRBJ2-5,TGTGCCAGCAGCCAAGGGACTCGCCCCCAAGAGACCCAGTACTTC,CASSQGTRPQETQYF
16,.,TRBD2,TRBV11-2,TRBJ2-3,TGTGCCAGCAGCTTAGATTGGTGGGGGGGGTCAGATACGCAGTATTTT,CASSLDWWGGSDTQYF
19,few,TRBD1,TRBV6-2/TRBV6-3,TRBJ1-6,TGTGCCAGCAGTACGGGACAGGGAAGATTCAGCTCCTATAATTCACCCCTCCACTTT,CASSTGQGRFSSYNSPLHF
14,.,.,TRBV7-8,TRBJ2-3,TGTGCCAGCAGCTTTCTCCGTTTCACAGATACGCAGTATTTT,CASSFLRFTDTQYF
15,.,TRBD1,TRBV19,TRBJ1-6,TGTGCCAGTAGTACGACAGGGGCCCATAATTCACCCCTCCACTTT,CASSTTGAHNSPLHF
13,.,.,TRBV24-1,TRBJ1-4,TGTGCCACCGGGGGGTGGTCTAATGAAAAACTGTTTTTT,CATGGWSNEKLFF
14,.,TRBD1,TRBV29-1,TRBJ2-1,TGCAGCGGCGGACCGGGACAGTACAACAATGAGCAGTTCTTC,CSGGPGQYNNEQFF
18,once,TRBD2,TRBV5-1,TRBJ2-6,TGCGCCAGCAGCTTAGCGGGGGCCCAAACCTCTGGGGCCAACGTCCTGACTTTC,CASSLAGAQTSGANVLTF
14,.,TRBD1,TRBV9,TRBJ2-1,TGTGCCAGCAGCGTGTCCAGGGGGATCAATGAGCAGTTCTTC,CASSVSRGINEQFF
15,once,TRBD1,TRBV24-1,TRBJ1-4,TGTGCCACCAGTGAAAAGACAGGGGGTCAAGAAAAACTGTTTTTT,CATSEKTGGQEKLFF